This T cell receptor beta chain was recovered during a study of T-cell reconstitution after alpha-beta-depleted transplantation in children. Unique molecular identifiers were incorporated during preparation of the TCRbeta library. TCRdb re-called the PCR reads through MiXCR, storing one row per CDR3 protein. The sample consists of approximately 1,000,000 distinct CDR3 sequences, under 30% of them appearing once. Overall study results and limits: Several hundred rapidly expanded clones from non-depleted graft cells reportedly supplied alpha-beta T cells about two months post-transplant.

Of note for this clonotype: Its antigen is unidentified.

The CDR3 length is 16 residues. The junction had 9 bases not matched to a gene; V was cut back by 4 bases and J by 3 bases. The clonotype comes from a boy in the first two years of life who had a stem cell transplant for SCID, so the T cells may come from the graft donor. The rearrangement links TRBV12-3 or TRBV12-4 to TRBJ2-7; TRBD1 agrees at 10 bases. Sequences were derived from PBMCs, mostly from graft donor cells, sampled 360 days after TCRalphabeta/CD19-depleted stem cell transplant. CDR3 sequence: CASSSGTGAVYYEQYF. The CDR3 DNA sequence: TGTGCCAGCAGTTCCGGGACAGGGGCCGTCTACTACGAGCAGTACTTC.